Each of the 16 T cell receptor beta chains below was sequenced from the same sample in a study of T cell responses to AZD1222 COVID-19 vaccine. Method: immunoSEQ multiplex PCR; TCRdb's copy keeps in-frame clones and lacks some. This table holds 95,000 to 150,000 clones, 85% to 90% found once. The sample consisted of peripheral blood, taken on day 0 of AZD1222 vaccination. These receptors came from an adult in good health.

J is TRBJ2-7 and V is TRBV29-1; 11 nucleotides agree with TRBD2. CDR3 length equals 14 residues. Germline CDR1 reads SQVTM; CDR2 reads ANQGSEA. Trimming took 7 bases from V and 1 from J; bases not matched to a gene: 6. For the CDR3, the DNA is TGCAGCGGCCGCGGGACTAGCGGATCCTACGAGCAGTACTTC. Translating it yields CSGRGTSGSYEQYF.

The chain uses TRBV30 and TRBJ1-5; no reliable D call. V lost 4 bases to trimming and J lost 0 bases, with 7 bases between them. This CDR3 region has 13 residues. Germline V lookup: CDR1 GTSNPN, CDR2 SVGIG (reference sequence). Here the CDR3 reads CAWNRGSNQPQHF. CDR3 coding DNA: TGTGCCTGGAACCGTGGTAGCAATCAGCCCCAGCATTTT.

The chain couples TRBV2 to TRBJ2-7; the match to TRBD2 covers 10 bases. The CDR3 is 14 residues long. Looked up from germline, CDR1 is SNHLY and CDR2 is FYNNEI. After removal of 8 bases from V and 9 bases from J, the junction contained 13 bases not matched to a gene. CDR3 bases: TGTGCCAGCTCAGCAGACATAGCGGGGGGCGGGCAGTACTTC. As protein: CASSADIAGGGQYF. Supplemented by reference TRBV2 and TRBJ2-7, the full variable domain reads EPEVTQTPSHQVTQMGQEVILRCVPISNHLYFYWYRQILGQKVEFLVSFYNNEISEKSEIFDDQFSVERPDGSNFTLKIRSTKLEDSAMYFCASSADIAGGGQYFGPGTRLTVT.

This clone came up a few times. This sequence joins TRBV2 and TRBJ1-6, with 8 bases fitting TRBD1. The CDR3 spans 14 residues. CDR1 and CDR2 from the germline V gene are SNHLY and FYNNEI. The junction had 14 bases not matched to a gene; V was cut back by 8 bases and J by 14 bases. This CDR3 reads CASLRDRLQGTLHF. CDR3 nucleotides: TGTGCCAGCCTCCGGGACAGGCTCCAAGGGACCCTCCACTTT.

DNA of the CDR3: TGTGCCAGCAGTGAGGGGCTGCATGGCTACACCTTC. Its translation is CASSEGLHGYTF. The chain combines TRBV6-1 with TRBJ1-2; a weak D match, TRBD1 (5 bases). The CDR3 is 12 amino acids. Germline lookup yields CDR1 MNHNS and CDR2 SASEGT. The germline V and J ends were trimmed by 3 bases and 6 bases, with 8 bases remaining between them.

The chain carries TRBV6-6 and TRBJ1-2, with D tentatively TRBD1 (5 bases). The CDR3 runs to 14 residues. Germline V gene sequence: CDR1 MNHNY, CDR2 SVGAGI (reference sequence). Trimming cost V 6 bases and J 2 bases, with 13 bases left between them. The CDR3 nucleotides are TGTGCCAGCAGGCCGCTAGACAGAAACTATGGCTACACCTTC. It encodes CASRPLDRNYGYTF.

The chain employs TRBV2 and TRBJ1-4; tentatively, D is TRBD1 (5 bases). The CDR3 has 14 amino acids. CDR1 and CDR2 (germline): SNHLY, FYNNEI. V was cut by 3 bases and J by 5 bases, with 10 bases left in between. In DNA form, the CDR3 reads TGTGCCAGCAGTGATGCAGGGCCGAATGAAAAACTGTTTTTT. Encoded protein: CASSDAGPNEKLFF.

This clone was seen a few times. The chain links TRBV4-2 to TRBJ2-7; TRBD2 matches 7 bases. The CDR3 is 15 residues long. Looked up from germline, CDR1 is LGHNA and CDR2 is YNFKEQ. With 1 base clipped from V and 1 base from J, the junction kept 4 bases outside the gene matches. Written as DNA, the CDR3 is TGTGCCAGCAGCCAAGGGTCGGGACTATCCTACGAGCAGTACTTC. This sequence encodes CASSQGSGLSYEQYF.

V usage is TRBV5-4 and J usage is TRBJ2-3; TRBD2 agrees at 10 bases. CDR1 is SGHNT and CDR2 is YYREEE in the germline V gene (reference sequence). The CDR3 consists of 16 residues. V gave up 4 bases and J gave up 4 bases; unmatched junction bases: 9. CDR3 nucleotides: TGTGCCAGCAGCGGGGGCTCTAGCGGGAGAGCAGATACGCAGTATTTT. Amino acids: CASSGGSSGRADTQYF.

The DNA for the CDR3 is TGTGCCAGCAGCCCGGGACAGCCCAACTATGGCTACACCTTC. Its translation is CASSPGQPNYGYTF. This chain connects TRBV3-1 (or the pseudogene TRBV3-2) to TRBJ1-2; 7 bases fit TRBD1. V lost 4 bases to trimming and J lost 2 bases; unmatched junction nucleotides: 4. The germline V gene has CDR1 LGHDT and CDR2 YNNKEL (reference sequence). The CDR3 runs to 14 residues.

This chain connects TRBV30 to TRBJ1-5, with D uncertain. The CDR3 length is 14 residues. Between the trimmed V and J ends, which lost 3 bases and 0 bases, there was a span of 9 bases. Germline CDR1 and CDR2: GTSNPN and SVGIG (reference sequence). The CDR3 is CAWRTRYSNQPQHF. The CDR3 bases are TGTGCCTGGAGAACAAGATATAGCAATCAGCCCCAGCATTTT.

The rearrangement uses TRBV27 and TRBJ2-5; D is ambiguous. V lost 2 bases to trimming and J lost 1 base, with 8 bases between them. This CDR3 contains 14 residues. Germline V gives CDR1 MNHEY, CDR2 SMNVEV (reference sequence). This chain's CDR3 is CASSLGPFQETQYF. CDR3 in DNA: TGTGCCAGCAGTTTAGGCCCCTTCCAAGAGACCCAGTACTTC.

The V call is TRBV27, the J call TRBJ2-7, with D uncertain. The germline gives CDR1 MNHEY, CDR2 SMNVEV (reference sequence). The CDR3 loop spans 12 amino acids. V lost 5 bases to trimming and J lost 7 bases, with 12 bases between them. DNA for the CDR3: TGTGCCAGCAGTATACCGCCAGGAGAGCAGTACTTC. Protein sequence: CASSIPPGEQYF.

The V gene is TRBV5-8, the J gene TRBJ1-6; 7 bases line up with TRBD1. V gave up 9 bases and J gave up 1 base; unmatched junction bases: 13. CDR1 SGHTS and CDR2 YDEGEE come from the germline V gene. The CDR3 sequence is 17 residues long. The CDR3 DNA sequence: TGTGCCATGACAGGGCTACTAAGAGGATCCTATAATTCACCCCTCCACTTT. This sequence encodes CAMTGLLRGSYNSPLHF.

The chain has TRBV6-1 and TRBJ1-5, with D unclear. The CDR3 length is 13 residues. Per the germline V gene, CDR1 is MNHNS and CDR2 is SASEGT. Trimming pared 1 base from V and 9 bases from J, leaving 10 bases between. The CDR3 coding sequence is TGTGCCAGCAGTGAAGGTCAGAGAGCGCCCCAGCATTTT. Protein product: CASSEGQRAPQHF.

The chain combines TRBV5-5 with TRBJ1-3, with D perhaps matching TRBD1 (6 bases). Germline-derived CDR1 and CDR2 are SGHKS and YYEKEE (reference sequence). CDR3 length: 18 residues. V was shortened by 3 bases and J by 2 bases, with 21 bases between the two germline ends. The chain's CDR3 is CASSSRGGLGGAGNTIYF. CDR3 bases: TGTGCCAGCAGCTCCCGGGGGGGCCTGGGGGGTGCTGGAAACACCATATATTTT. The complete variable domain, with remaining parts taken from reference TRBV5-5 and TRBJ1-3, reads DAGVTQSPTHLIKTRGQQVTLRCSPISGHKSVSWYQQVLGQGPQFIFQYYEKEERGRGNFPDRFSARQFPNYSSELNVNALLLGDSALYLCASSSRGGLGGAGNTIYFGEGSWLTVV.